Included here is one TCR beta chain sequence, with context. As yet, its antigen is unknown. CDR1 and CDR2 from the germline V gene are MDHEN and SYDVKM. This CDR3 is built from 14 residues. Trimming cost V 5 bases and J 8 bases; bases outside gene matches: 5. This sample was included in a study of cytomegalovirus exposure and HLA in healthy donors. The wider study: As released early, the data held roughly 85 million unique TCRs from HLA-typed donors.

PCR involved 60 Vbeta and 13 Jbeta primers. Method: immunoSEQ multiplex PCR; TCRdb's copy keeps in-frame clones and lacks some. The sample lists about 150,000 clones, 66% occurring once. Study-wide results and limits: It was taken for granted in presence/absence analyses that sequencing depth across donors was roughly uniform. Most TCR sequences were seen very rarely across donors, but some public TCRs occurred in many.

The donors gave bone marrow, and they were healthy. Sequenced input: PBMCs. The receptor was isolated from a woman aged 60-75 years in good health and CMV-seronegative. This rearrangement joins TRBV28 to TRBJ1-4; 10 bases are shared with TRBD1. The CDR3 bases are TGTGCCAGCAGTACCGGGACAGGGGTGGAAAAACTGTTTTTT. It translates to CASSTGTGVEKLFF.